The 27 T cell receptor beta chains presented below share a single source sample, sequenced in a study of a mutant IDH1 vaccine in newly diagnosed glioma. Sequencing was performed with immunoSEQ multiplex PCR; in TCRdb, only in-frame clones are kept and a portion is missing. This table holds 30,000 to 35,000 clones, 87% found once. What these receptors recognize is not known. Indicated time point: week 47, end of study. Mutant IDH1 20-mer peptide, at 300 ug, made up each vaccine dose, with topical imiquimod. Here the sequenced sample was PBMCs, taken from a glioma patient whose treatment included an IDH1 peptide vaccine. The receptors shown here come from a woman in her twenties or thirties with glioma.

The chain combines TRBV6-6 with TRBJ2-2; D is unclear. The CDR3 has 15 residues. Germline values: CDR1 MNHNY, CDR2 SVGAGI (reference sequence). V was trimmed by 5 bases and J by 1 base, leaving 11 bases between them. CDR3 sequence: CASSGYGQNTGELFF. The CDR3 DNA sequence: TGTGCCAGCAGTGGGTATGGTCAGAACACCGGGGAGCTGTTTTTT.

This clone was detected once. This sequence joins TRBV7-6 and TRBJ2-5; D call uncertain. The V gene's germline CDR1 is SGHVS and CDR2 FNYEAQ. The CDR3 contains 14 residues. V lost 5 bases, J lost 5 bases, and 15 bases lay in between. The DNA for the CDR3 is TGTGCCAGCAGCCCGAGACCCCATGTGGAGACCCAGTACTTC. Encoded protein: CASSPRPHVETQYF.

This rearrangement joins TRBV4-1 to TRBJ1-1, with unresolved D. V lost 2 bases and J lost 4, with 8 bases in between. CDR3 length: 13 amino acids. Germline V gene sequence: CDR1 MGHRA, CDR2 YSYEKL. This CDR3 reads CASSQPVGTEAFF. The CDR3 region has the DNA TGCGCCAGCAGCCAACCAGTAGGCACTGAAGCTTTCTTT.

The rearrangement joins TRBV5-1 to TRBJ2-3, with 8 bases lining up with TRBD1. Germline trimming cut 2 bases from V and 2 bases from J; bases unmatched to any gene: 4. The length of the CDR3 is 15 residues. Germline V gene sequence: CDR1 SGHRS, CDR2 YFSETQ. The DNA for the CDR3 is TGCGCCAGCAGCTTCGGGACAGGCACCACAGATACGCAGTATTTT. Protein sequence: CASSFGTGTTDTQYF.

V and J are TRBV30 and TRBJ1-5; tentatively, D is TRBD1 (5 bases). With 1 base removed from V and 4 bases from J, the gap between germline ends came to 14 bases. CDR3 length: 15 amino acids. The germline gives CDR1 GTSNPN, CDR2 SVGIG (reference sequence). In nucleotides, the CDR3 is TGTGCCTGGAGTGGGGTGGGACGGCTTAATCAGCCCCAGCATTTT. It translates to CAWSGVGRLNQPQHF.

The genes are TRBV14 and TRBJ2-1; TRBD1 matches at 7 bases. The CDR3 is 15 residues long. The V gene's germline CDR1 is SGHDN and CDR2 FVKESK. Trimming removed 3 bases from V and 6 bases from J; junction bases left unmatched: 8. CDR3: CASSHNRGLVNEQFF. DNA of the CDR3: TGTGCCAGCAGCCATAATAGGGGGCTAGTCAATGAGCAGTTCTTC.

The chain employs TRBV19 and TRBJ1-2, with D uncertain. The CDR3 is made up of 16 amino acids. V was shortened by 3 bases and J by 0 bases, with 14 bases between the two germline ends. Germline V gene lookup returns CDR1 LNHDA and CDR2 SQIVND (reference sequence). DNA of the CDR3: TGTGCCAGTAGTATCTATAGGACCGATCCTAACTATGGCTACACCTTC. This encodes CASSIYRTDPNYGYTF.

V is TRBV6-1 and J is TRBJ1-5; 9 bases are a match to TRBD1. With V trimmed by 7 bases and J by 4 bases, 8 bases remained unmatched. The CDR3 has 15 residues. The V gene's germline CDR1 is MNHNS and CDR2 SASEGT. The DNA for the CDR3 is TGTGCCAGCAACGGGGGACAGGGTGATAATCAGCCCCAGCATTTT. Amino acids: CASNGGQGDNQPQHF.

DNA for the CDR3: TGTGCCAGCATCCAAACTAGCGGGGGGCCCTACGAGCAGTACTTC. It is translated as CASIQTSGGPYEQYF. The chain recombines TRBV6-5 with TRBJ2-7; 12 positions agree with TRBD2. Trimming took 7 bases from V and 2 from J; bases not matched to a gene: 6. The length of the CDR3 is 15 residues. The V gene's germline CDR1 is MNHEY and CDR2 SVGAGI.

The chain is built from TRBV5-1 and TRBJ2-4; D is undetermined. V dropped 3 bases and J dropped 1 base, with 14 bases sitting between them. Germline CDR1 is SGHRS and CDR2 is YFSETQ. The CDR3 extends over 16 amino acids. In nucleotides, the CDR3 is TGCGCCAGCAGCTCCGGGTTGGATGGGGCCAAAAACATTCAGTACTTC. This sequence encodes CASSSGLDGAKNIQYF.

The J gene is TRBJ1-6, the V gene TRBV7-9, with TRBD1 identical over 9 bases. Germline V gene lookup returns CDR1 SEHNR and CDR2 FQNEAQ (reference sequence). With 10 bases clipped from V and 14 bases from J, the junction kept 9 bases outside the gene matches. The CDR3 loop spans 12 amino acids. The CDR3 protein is CATDRGGLSLHF. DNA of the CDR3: TGTGCCACCGACAGGGGGGGTTTATCCCTCCACTTT.

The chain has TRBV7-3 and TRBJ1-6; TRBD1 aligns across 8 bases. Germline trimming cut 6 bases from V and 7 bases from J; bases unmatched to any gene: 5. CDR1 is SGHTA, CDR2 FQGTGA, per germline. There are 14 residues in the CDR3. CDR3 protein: CASRRTGGNSPLHF. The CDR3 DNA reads TGTGCCAGCAGGCGAACAGGGGGGAATTCACCCCTCCACTTT.

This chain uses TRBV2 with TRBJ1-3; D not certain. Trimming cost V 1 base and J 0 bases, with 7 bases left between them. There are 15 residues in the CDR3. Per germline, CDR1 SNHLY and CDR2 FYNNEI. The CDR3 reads CASSEEDYSGNTIYF. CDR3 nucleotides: TGTGCCAGCAGTGAAGAGGACTACTCTGGAAACACCATATATTTT.

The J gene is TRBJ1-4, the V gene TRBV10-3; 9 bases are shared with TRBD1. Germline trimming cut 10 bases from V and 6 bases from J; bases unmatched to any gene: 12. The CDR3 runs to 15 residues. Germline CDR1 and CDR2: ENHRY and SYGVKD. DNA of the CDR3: TGTGCCACCGTCCCGGGACAGGGTCGGGATGAAAAACTGTTTTTT. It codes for CATVPGQGRDEKLFF.

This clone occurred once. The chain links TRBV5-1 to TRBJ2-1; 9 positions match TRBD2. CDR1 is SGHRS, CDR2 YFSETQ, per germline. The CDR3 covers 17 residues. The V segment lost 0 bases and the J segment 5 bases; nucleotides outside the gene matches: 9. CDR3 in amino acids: CASSLAPAGGPNNEQFF. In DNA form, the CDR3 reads TGCGCCAGCAGCTTGGCGCCAGCGGGGGGACCGAACAATGAGCAGTTCTTC.

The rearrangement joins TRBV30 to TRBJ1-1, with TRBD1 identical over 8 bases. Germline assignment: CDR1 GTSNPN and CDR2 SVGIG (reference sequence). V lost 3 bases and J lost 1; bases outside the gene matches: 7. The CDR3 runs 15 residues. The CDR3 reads CAWRDRAIGNTEAFF. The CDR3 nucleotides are TGTGCCTGGAGGGACAGGGCGATTGGGAACACTGAAGCTTTCTTT.

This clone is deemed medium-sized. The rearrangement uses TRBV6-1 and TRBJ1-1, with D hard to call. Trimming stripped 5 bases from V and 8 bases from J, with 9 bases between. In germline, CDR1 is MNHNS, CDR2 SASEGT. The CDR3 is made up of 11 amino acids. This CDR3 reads CASSYPGEAFF. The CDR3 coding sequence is TGTGCCAGCAGTTACCCAGGAGAAGCTTTCTTT.

This chain's CDR3 is CASTEASLTGELFF. In DNA form, the CDR3 reads TGCGCCAGCACAGAGGCTAGCCTCACCGGGGAGCTGTTTTTT. The chain links TRBV4-1 to TRBJ2-2; the D gene is possibly TRBD2 (5 bases). Deletions cut 7 bases from V and 4 bases from J, with 13 bases between. The CDR3 runs to 14 residues. The germline CDR1 and CDR2 sequences are MGHRA and YSYEKL.

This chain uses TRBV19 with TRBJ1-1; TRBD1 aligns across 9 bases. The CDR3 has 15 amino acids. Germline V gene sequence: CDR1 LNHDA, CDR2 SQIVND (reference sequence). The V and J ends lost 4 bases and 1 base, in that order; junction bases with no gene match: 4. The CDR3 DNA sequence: TGTGCCAGTAGTAGACCGGGACAGGGGAACACTGAAGCTTTCTTT. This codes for CASSRPGQGNTEAFF.

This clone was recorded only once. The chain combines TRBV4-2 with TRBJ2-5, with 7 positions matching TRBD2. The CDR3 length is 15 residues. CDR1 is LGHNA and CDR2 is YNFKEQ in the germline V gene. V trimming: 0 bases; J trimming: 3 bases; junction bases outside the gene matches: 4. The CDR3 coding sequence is TGTGCCAGCAGCCAAGAAGAGCTAGCGGAAGAGACCCAGTACTTC. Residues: CASSQEELAEETQYF.

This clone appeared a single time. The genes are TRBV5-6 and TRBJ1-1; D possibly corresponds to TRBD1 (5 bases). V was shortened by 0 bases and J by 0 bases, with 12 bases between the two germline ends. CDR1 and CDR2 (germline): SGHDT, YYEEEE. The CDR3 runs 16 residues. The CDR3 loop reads CASSLVGDGVNTEAFF. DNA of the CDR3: TGTGCCAGCAGCTTGGTTGGGGACGGAGTGAACACTGAAGCTTTCTTT.

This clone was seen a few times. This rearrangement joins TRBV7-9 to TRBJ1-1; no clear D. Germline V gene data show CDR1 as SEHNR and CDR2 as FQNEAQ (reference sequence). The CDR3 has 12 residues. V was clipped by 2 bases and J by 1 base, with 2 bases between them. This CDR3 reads CASSLWNTEAFF. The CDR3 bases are TGTGCCAGCAGCTTATGGAACACTGAAGCTTTCTTT.

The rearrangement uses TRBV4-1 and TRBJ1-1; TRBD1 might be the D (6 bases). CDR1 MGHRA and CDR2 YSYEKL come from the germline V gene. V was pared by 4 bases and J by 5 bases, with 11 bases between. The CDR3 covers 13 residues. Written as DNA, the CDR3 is TGCGCCAGCAGCCTTTCGCAGGGGACTGAAGCTTTCTTT. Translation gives CASSLSQGTEAFF.

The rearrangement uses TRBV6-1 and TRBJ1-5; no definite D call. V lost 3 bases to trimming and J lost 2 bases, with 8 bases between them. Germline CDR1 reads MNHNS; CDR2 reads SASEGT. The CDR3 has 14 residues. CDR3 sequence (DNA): TGTGCCAGCAGTGAGATGGCTGGCAATCAGCCCCAGCATTTT. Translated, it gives CASSEMAGNQPQHF.

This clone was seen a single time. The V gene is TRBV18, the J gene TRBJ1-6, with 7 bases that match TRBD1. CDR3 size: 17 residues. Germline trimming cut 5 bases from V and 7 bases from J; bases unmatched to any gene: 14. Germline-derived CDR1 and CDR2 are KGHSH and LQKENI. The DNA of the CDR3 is TGTGCCAGCTCAGCTATTCCGACCGGGACAGCAAATTCACCCCTCCACTTT. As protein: CASSAIPTGTANSPLHF.

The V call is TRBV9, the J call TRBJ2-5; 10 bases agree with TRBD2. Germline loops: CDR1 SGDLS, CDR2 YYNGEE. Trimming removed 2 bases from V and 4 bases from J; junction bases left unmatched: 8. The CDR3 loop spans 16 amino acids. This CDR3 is CASSVPSGGAGETQYF. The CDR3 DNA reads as TGTGCCAGCAGCGTCCCGAGCGGGGGGGCGGGAGAGACCCAGTACTTC.

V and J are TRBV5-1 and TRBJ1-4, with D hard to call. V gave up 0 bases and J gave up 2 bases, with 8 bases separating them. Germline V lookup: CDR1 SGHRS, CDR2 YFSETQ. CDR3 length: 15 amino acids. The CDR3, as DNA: TGCGCCAGCAGCTTGGGCGGTGGGACTAATGAAAAACTGTTTTTT. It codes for CASSLGGGTNEKLFF.